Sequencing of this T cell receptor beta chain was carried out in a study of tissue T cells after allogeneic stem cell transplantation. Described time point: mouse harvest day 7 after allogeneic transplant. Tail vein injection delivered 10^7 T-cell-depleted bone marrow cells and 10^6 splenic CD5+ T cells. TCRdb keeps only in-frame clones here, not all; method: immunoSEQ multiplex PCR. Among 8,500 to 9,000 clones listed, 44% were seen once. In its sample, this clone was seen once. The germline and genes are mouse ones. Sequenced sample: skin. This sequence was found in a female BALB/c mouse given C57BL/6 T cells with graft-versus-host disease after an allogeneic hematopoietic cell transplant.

CDR3 protein: CASSLEGDTEVFF. The CDR3 bases that were read are TGTGCAAGCAGCTTAGAGGGTGACACAGAAGTCTTC. The V and J genes are TRBV16 and TRBJ1-1, with no clear D. The read terminates 1 residue before the CDR3 end, so the remaining end is supplied by the germline J gene. V lost 0 bases and J lost 3, with 5 bases in between. Germline assignment: CDR1 SGHSA and CDR2 FRNQAP. CDR3 length: 13 residues. The complete variable domain, with remaining parts taken from reference TRBV16 and TRBJ1-1, reads NAGVIQTPRHKVTGKGQEATLWCEPISGHSAVFWYRQTIVQGLEFLTYFRNQAPIDDSGMPKERFSAQMPNQSHSTLKIQSTQPQDSAVYLCASSLEGDTEVFFGKGTRLTVV.